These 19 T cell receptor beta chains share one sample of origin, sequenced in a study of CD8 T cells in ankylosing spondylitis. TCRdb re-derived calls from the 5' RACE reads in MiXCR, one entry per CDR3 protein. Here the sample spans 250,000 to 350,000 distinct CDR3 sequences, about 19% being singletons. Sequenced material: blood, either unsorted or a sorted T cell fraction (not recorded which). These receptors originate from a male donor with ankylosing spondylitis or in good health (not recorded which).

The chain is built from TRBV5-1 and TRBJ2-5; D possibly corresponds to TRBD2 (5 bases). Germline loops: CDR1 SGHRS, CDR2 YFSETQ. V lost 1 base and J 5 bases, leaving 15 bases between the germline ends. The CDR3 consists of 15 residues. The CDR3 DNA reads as TGCGCCAGCAGCTTGTTTGTGAAGGAGGCGGAGACCCAGTACTTC. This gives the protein CASSLFVKEAETQYF.

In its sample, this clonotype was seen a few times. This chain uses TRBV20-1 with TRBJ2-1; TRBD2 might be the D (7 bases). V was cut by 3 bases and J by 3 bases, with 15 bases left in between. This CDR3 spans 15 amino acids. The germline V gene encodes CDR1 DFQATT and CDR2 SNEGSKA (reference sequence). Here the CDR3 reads CSARGAERGYNEQFF. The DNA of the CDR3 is TGCAGTGCTAGGGGGGCGGAGCGGGGCTACAATGAGCAGTTCTTC.

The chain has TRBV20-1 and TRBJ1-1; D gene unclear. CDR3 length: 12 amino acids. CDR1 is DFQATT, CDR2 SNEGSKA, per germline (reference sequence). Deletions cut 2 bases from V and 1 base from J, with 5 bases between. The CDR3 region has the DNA TGCAGTGCTAGATCCGGGAACACTGAAGCTTTCTTT. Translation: CSARSGNTEAFF.

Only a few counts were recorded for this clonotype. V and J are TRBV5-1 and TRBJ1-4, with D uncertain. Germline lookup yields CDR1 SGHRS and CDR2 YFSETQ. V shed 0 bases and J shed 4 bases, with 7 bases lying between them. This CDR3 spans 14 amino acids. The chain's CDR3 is CASSLDWGNEKLFF. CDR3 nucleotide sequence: TGCGCCAGCAGCTTGGATTGGGGTAATGAAAAACTGTTTTTT.

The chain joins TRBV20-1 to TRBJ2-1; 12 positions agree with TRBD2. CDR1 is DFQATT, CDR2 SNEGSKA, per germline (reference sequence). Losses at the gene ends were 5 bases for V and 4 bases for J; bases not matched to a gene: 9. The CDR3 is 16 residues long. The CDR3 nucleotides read TGCAGTGCTTCGTCACTAGCGGGAGGAAGGTACAATGAGCAGTTCTTC. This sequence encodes CSASSLAGGRYNEQFF.

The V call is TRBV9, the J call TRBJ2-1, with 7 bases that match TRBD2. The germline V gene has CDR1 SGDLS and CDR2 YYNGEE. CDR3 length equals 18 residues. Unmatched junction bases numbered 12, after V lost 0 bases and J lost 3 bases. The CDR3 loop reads CASSVAPDAGVVYNEQFF. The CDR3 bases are TGTGCCAGCAGCGTAGCCCCCGACGCGGGAGTGGTCTACAATGAGCAGTTCTTC.

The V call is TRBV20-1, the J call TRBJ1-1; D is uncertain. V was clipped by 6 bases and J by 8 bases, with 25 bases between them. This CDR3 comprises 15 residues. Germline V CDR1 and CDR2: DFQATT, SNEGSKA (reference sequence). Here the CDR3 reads CSAPEPRVSMIEAFF. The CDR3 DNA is TGCAGTGCCCCAGAGCCGAGGGTCTCGATGATCGAAGCTTTCTTT.

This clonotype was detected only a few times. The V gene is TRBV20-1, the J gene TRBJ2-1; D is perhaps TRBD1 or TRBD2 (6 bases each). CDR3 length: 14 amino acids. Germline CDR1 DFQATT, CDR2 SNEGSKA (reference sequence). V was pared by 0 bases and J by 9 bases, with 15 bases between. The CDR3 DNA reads TGCAGTGCTAGAGATCTCCCGGGGGCGGTTGAGCAGTTCTTC. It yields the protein CSARDLPGAVEQFF.

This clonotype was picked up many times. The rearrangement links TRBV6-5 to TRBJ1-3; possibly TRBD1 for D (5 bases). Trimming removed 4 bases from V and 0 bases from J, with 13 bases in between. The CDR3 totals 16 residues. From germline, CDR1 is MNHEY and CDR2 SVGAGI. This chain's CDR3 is CASSSPPGGSGNTIYF. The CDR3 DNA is TGTGCCAGCAGTTCCCCCCCGGGGGGCTCTGGAAACACCATATATTTT.

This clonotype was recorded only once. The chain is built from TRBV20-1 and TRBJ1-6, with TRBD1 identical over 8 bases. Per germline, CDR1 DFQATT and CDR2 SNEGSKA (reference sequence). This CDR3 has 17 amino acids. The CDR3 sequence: CCARDPDRAAIHSPLHF. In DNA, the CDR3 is TGCTGCGCTAGAGATCCGGACAGGGCGGCCATTCATTCACCCCTCCACTTT.

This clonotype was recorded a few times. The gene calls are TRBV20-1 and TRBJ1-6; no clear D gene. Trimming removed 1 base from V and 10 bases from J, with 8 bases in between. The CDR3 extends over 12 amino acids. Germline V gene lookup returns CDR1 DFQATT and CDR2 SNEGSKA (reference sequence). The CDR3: CSARGVPSPLHF. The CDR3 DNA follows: TGCAGTGCTAGAGGGGTACCATCACCCCTCCACTTT.

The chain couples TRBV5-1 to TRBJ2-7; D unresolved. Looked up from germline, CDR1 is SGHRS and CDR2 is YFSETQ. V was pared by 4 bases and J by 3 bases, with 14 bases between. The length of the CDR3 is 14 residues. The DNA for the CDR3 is TGCGCCAGCAGCCTTAGTCTCGGTGTCTACGAGCAGTACGTC. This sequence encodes CASSLSLGVYEQYV.

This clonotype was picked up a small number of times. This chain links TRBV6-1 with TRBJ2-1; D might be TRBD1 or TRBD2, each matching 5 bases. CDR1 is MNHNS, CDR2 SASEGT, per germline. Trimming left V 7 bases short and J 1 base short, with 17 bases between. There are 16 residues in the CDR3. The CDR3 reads CASNLGTTSSYNEQFF. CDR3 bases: TGTGCCAGCAATCTTGGGACCACAAGTTCCTACAATGAGCAGTTCTTC.

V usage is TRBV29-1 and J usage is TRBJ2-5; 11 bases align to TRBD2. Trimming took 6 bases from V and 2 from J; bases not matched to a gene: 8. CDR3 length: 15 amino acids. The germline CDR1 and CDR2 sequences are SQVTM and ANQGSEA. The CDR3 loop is CSVGTSGNIQETQYF. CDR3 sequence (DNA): TGCAGCGTCGGGACTAGCGGAAATATACAAGAGACCCAGTACTTC. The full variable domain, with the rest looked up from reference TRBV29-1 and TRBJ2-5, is SAVISQKPSRDICQRGTSLTIQCQVDSQVTMMFWYRQQPGQSLTLIATANQGSEATYESGFVIDKFPISRPNLTFSTLTVSNMSPEDSSIYLCSVGTSGNIQETQYFGPGTRLLVL.

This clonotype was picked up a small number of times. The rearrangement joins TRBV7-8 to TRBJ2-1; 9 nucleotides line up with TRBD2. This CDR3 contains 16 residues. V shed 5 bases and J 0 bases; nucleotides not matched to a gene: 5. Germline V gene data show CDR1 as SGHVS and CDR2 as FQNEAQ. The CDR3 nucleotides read TGTGCCAGCAGCCCGCTAGCGGGGAGCTCCTACAATGAGCAGTTCTTC. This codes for CASSPLAGSSYNEQFF. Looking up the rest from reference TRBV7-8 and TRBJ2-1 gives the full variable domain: GAGVSQSPRYKVAKRGQDVALRCDPISGHVSLFWYQQALGQGPEFLTYFQNEAQLDKSGLPSDRFFAERPEGSVSTLKIQRTQQEDSAVYLCASSPLAGSSYNEQFFGPGTRLTVL.

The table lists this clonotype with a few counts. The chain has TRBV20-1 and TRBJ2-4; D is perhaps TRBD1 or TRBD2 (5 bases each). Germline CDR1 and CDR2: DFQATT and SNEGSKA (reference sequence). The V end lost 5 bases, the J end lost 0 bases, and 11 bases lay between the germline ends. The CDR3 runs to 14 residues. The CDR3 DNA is TGCAGTGCTTGGGGACCTCTAGCCAAAAACATTCAGTACTTC. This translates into CSAWGPLAKNIQYF.

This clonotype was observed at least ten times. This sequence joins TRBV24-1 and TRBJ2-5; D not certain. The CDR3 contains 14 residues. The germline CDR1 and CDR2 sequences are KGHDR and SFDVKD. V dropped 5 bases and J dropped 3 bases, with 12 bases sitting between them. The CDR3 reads CATSVDGKKETQYF. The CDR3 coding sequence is TGTGCCACCAGTGTCGACGGTAAAAAAGAGACCCAGTACTTC.

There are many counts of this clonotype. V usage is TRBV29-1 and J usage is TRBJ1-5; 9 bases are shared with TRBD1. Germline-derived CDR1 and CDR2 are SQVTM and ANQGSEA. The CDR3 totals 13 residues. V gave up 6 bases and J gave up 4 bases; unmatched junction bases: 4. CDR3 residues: CSVGQGWNQPQHF. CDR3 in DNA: TGCAGCGTGGGACAGGGATGGAATCAGCCCCAGCATTTT.

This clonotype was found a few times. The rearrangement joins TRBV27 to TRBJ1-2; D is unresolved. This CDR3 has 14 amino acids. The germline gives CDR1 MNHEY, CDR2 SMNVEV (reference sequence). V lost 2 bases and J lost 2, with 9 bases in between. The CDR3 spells CASSLRVTNYGYTF. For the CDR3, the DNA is TGTGCCAGCAGTTTAAGGGTCACCAACTATGGCTACACCTTC.